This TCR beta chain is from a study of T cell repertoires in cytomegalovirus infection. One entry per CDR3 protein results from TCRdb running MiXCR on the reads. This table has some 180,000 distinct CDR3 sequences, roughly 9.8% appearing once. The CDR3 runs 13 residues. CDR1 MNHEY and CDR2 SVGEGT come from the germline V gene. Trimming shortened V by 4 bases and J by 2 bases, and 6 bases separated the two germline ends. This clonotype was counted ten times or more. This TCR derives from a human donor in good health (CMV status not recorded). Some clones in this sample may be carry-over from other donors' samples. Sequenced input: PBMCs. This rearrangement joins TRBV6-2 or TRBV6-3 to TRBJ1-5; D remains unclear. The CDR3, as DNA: TGTGCCAGCAGTTTGGTGGGCAATCAGCCCCAGCATTTT. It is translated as CASSLVGNQPQHF.